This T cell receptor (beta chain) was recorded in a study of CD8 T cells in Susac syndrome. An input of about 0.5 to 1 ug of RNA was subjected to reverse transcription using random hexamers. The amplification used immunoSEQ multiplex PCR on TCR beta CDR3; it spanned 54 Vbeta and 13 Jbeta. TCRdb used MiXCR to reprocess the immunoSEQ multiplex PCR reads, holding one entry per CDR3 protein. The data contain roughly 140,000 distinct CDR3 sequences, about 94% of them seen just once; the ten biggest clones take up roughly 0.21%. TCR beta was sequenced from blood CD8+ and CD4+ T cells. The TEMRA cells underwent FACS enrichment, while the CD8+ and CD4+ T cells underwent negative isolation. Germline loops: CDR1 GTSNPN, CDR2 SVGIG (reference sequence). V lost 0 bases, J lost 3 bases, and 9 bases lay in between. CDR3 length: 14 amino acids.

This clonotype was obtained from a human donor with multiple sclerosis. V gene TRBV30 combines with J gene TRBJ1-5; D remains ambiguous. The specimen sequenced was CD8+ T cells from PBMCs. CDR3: CAWSVGRLNQPQHF. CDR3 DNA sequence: TGTGCCTGGAGTGTAGGCAGGCTCAATCAGCCCCAGCATTTT.